The clone carrying this T cell receptor (beta chain) was picked up one time. Its antigen is not known. A multiplex PCR was run with 60 Vbeta primers and 13 Jbeta primers. TCRdb's table, derived via immunoSEQ multiplex PCR, lists solely in-frame clones and lacks some. Found here are 35,000 to 40,000 clones, about 67% of them singletons; the top ten hold about 5.7%. This sample was taken from a study of cytomegalovirus exposure and HLA in healthy donors. Study-level points and caveats: A later analysis found TCR association rates differed by HLA locus, highest for DRB1 and lowest for HLA-C.

The source is a man aged 30-40 years in good health and CMV-seronegative. The sequenced sample consisted of PBMCs.

DNA for the CDR3: TGTGCCAGCAGCGTAGGGGGGCCGTATAATTCACCCCTCCACTTT. Amino acid sequence: CASSVGGPYNSPLHF. This chain uses TRBV9 with TRBJ1-6, with D possibly TRBD1 on 6 matching bases. Germline-derived CDR1 and CDR2 are SGDLS and YYNGEE. The ends were cut back, 0 bases at V and 4 bases at J, with 8 bases in the middle. The CDR3 runs 15 residues.